Here is one T cell receptor beta chain with its context. Antigen: not known. Trimming cost V 6 bases and J 8 bases; bases outside gene matches: 11. Germline assignment: CDR1 MDHEN and CDR2 SYDVKM. This CDR3 is built from 15 residues. This sample was included in a study of OX40 agonist ivuxolimab in advanced cancers. Across the whole study: Ivuxolimab, an agonistic anti-OX40 (CD134) antibody, was given to patients. Recorded diagnoses for dose-escalation patients were hepatocellular carcinoma, melanoma, renal cell or head and neck cancer.

Sequenced by immunoSEQ multiplex PCR; TCRdb stores in-frame clones only, minus some. The repertoire holds some 83,000 clones, 90% seen once, with more than 0.6% in the top ten. Regarding the study as a whole: Doses of 0.1 to 3.0 mg/kg were accompanied by clonal expansion of CD4+ and CD8+ blood T cells by week 6.

Patients with a history of autoimmune disease or on systemic immunosuppression were excluded. Source: CD4+ or CD8+ T cells sorted from blood, taken in a trial of the OX40 agonist ivuxolimab. This chain connects TRBV28 to TRBJ1-3; TRBD1 aligns across 9 bases. This receptor was obtained from an adult with an advanced solid tumor such as melanoma, head and neck, liver or kidney cancer. DNA for the CDR3: TGTGCCAGCAGCCTTCGGGGGGACAGGGTAGACACCATATATTTT. This gives the protein CASSLRGDRVDTIYF.